The 20 T cell receptor beta chains below come from one sample, sequenced in a study of response to subunit inactivated influenza vaccine. From the RT-PCR reads, TCRdb called clonotypes with MiXCR, one entry per CDR3 protein. The table shows a few hundred thousand distinct CDR3 sequences, with approximately 7.3% occurring only once. The specimen was PBMCs from blood, collected about 23 months after vaccination. These receptors came from a man in his fifties or sixties who received an inactivated influenza vaccine.

The chain carries TRBV20-1 and TRBJ2-1; maybe TRBD2 (6 bases). Between the trimmed V and J ends, which lost 5 bases and 3 bases, there was a span of 14 bases. From germline, CDR1 is DFQATT and CDR2 SNEGSKA (reference sequence). This CDR3 is 14 amino acids long. The CDR3 DNA reads TGCAGTGCTGCGAGCGGGTATCTCTACAATGAGCAGTTCTTC. It is translated as CSAASGYLYNEQFF.

In its sample, this clonotype was seen a few times. V gene TRBV11-2 combines with J gene TRBJ1-4; TRBD1 is a possible D gene (6 bases). Trimming took off 2 bases at V and 5 bases at J, with 15 bases between the two ends. The germline V gene has CDR1 SGHAT and CDR2 FQNNGV. This CDR3 spans 16 amino acids. This chain's CDR3 is CASSLKGVSLNEKLFF. In DNA form, the CDR3 reads TGTGCCAGCAGCTTAAAGGGGGTTTCCCTAAATGAAAAACTGTTTTTT.

This clonotype was found many times. The rearrangement uses TRBV3-1 and TRBJ2-6; maybe TRBD2 (5 bases). Germline V gives CDR1 LGHDT, CDR2 YNNKEL (reference sequence). Deletions cut 3 bases from V and 0 bases from J, with 9 bases between. The CDR3 is 16 residues long. The CDR3 nucleotides read TGTGCCAGCAGCCACCAGGCGGGCTCTGGGGCCAACGTCCTGACTTTC. Amino acid sequence: CASSHQAGSGANVLTF.

This clonotype is classed as medium-sized. For the CDR3, the DNA is TGTGCCAGCTCACCGACAGGCCTCTCTGGAAACACCATATATTTT. It codes for CASSPTGLSGNTIYF. The rearrangement joins TRBV18 to TRBJ1-3; tentative D call: TRBD1 (6 bases). V was trimmed by 3 bases and J by 0 bases, leaving 9 bases between them. CDR1 is KGHSH and CDR2 is LQKENI in the germline V gene. The CDR3 extends over 15 amino acids.

This chain joins TRBV21-1 and TRBJ2-2; the table names TRBD2, a call not compared with the DNA. TRBV21-1 is a pseudogene. CDR3 length: 14 amino acids. The CDR3 DNA is TGTGCCAGCAGCGCGGGCCCAGACACCGGGGAGCTGTTTTTT. Amino acid sequence: CASSAGPDTGELFF.

CDR3 region: CASSLWAEAGETQYF. For the CDR3, the DNA is TGTGCCAGCAGCTTATGGGCGGAAGCCGGGGAGACCCAGTACTTC. This chain uses TRBV11-2 with TRBJ2-5; no firm D call. This CDR3 has 15 amino acids. Germline V gives CDR1 SGHAT, CDR2 FQNNGV. Between the trimmed V and J ends, which lost 2 bases and 5 bases, there was a span of 15 bases.

This clonotype occurred a few times. V gene TRBV3-1 combines with J gene TRBJ2-7; D is possibly TRBD1 (5 bases). V dropped 4 bases and J dropped 2 bases, with 12 bases sitting between them. Germline CDR1 LGHDT, CDR2 YNNKEL (reference sequence). CDR3 length equals 14 residues. The CDR3 nucleotides are TGTGCCAGCAGCCCGACCGACAGACCCTACGAGCAGTACTTC. This sequence encodes CASSPTDRPYEQYF.

This clonotype was seen a handful of times. This sequence joins TRBV6-5 and TRBJ1-2; D unclear. Germline lookup yields CDR1 MNHEY and CDR2 SVGAGI. The V and J ends lost 2 bases and 12 bases respectively, with 19 bases between them. The CDR3 is 14 amino acids. As DNA, the CDR3 is TGTGCCAGCAGTTACGCCGCAGAGTCTGTGACTAACACCTTC. Translated, it gives CASSYAAESVTNTF.

This chain uses TRBV7-8 with TRBJ1-2; D ambiguous. CDR1 and CDR2 from the germline V gene are SGHVS and FQNEAQ. The CDR3 runs 18 residues. V lost 1 base, J lost 0 bases, and 18 bases lay in between. The CDR3 protein is CASSLGGPPGDPNYGYTF. In nucleotides, the CDR3 is TGTGCCAGCAGCTTAGGCGGACCTCCGGGCGATCCTAACTATGGCTACACCTTC. The full variable domain, completed using reference TRBV7-8 and TRBJ1-2, is GAGVSQSPRYKVAKRGQDVALRCDPISGHVSLFWYQQALGQGPEFLTYFQNEAQLDKSGLPSDRFFAERPEGSVSTLKIQRTQQEDSAVYLCASSLGGPPGDPNYGYTFGSGTRLTVV.

This clonotype was detected only a few times. This chain uses TRBV27 with TRBJ2-3; the match to TRBD2 covers 7 bases. This CDR3 comprises 11 residues. Trimming removed 5 bases from V and 14 bases from J; junction bases left unmatched: 7. Germline V CDR1 and CDR2: MNHEY, SMNVEV (reference sequence). Here the CDR3 reads CASSTGLDVYF. The CDR3 DNA reads TGTGCCAGCAGTACCGGACTAGATGTGTATTTT.

This clonotype was seen at least ten times. The rearrangement links TRBV10-3 to TRBJ2-7, with 10 positions matching TRBD1. This CDR3 has 14 amino acids. V lost 4 bases to trimming and J lost 4 bases; unmatched junction nucleotides: 4. CDR1 and CDR2 (germline): ENHRY, SYGVKD. CDR3 protein: CAISGTGQGYEQYF. For the CDR3, the DNA is TGTGCCATCAGTGGCACGGGACAGGGGTACGAGCAGTACTTC.

V and J are TRBV20-1 and TRBJ2-1; D perhaps matches TRBD2 (5 bases). CDR1 is DFQATT, CDR2 SNEGSKA, per germline (reference sequence). V dropped 3 bases and J dropped 2 bases, with 17 bases sitting between them. The CDR3 is made up of 16 amino acids. DNA for the CDR3: TGCAGTGCTAGGGCTAGCCCTCCCTGGGCCTACAATGAGCAGTTCTTC. Translating gives CSARASPPWAYNEQFF.

The chain joins TRBV11-3 to TRBJ2-2; D uncertain. V lost 2 bases to trimming and J lost 4 bases, with 8 bases between them. The CDR3 length is 14 residues. Germline CDR1 SGHNT, CDR2 YENEEA. CDR3 region: CASSLMGTTGELFF. In nucleotides, the CDR3 is TGTGCCAGCAGCTTAATGGGAACCACCGGGGAGCTGTTTTTT.

This clonotype was observed a few times. This chain's CDR3 is CSASGLAGVGYEQYF. The DNA of the CDR3 is TGCAGTGCTAGCGGACTAGCGGGAGTAGGCTACGAGCAGTACTTC. This chain joins TRBV20-1 and TRBJ2-7, with 13 bases lining up with TRBD2. V trimming: 3 bases; J trimming: 3 bases; junction bases outside the gene matches: 5. The germline V gene encodes CDR1 DFQATT and CDR2 SNEGSKA (reference sequence). The CDR3 is 15 residues long.

This clonotype appeared a few times. The V and J genes are TRBV20-1 and TRBJ2-3; D is perhaps TRBD2 (6 bases). The germline V and J ends were trimmed by 1 base and 3 bases, with 17 bases remaining between them. This CDR3 contains 16 residues. The germline CDR1 and CDR2 sequences are DFQATT and SNEGSKA (reference sequence). CDR3 nucleotides: TGCAGTGCTAGAGGGCTACCTAGCGCCTTAACAGATACGCAGTATTTT. Its translation is CSARGLPSALTDTQYF.

The J gene is TRBJ2-7, the V gene TRBV4-3, with a possible D match to TRBD2 (5 bases). Germline values: CDR1 LGHNA, CDR2 YSLEER. The CDR3 totals 16 residues. V was trimmed by 4 bases and J by 1 base, leaving 17 bases between them. CDR3 DNA: TGCGCCAGCAGCCTTTCCGTGGGTAGCGTGTCCTACGAGCAGTACTTC. Encoded protein: CASSLSVGSVSYEQYF.

This clonotype turned up a few times. The chain joins TRBV4-2 to TRBJ2-1; weak D call: TRBD1 (6 bases). The CDR3 length is 17 residues. In germline, CDR1 is LGHNA, CDR2 YNFKEQ. V was trimmed by 1 base and J by 5 bases, leaving 18 bases between them. The CDR3 reads CASSQVIMTGNHNEQFF. In nucleotides, the CDR3 is TGTGCCAGCAGCCAAGTTATAATGACAGGCAACCACAATGAGCAGTTCTTC.

This clonotype was detected only a few times. This chain uses TRBV12-3 or TRBV12-4 with TRBJ2-1; 12 positions agree with TRBD2. Losses at the gene ends were 6 bases for V and 4 bases for J; bases not matched to a gene: 4. This CDR3 has 15 amino acids. CDR3 coding DNA: TGTGCCAGCAGGCCCGGGACTAGCGGGTACAATGAGCAGTTCTTC. Translation: CASRPGTSGYNEQFF.

This clonotype turned up a few times. V and J are TRBV20-1 and TRBJ2-3; the D call may be TRBD1 or TRBD2 (6 bases each). This CDR3 has 13 amino acids. Germline CDR1 DFQATT, CDR2 SNEGSKA (reference sequence). Trimming removed 6 bases from V and 4 bases from J, with 14 bases in between. The CDR3 sequence is CSALRGASDTQYF. The CDR3 DNA reads as TGCAGTGCGCTAAGGGGGGCATCAGATACGCAGTATTTT.

This clonotype occurred a few times. V gene TRBV5-1 combines with J gene TRBJ1-1; maybe TRBD1 (5 bases). The CDR3 spans 13 residues. In germline, CDR1 is SGHRS, CDR2 YFSETQ. V dropped 3 bases and J dropped 3 bases, with 9 bases sitting between them. CDR3 sequence: CASSYRGDTEAFF. The CDR3 nucleotides are TGCGCCAGCAGCTATCGGGGGGACACTGAAGCTTTCTTT. The full variable domain, in which reference TRBV5-1 and TRBJ1-1 provide the parts outside the CDR3, is KAGVTQTPRYLIKTRGQQVTLSCSPISGHRSVSWYQQTPGQGLQFLFEYFSETQRNKGNFPGRFSGRQFSNSRSEMNVSTLELGDSALYLCASSYRGDTEAFFGQGTRLTVV.